This T cell receptor (beta chain) comes out of a study of blood T cell repertoires in COVID-19. Study information: Acute and convalescent COVID-19 samples came from the United States, Italy and Spain.

Methods used by the authors: How many nucleated cells were present was estimated from reference gene primer amplification. Clones were sequenced by immunoSEQ multiplex PCR, and TCRdb holds only the in-frame ones, with some missing. V and J calls and clone size are those listed in that table; D and trimming were worked out from the DNA. The sample records about 150,000 clones, more than 65% being singletons. Germline V CDR1 and CDR2: SGHDT, YYEEEE. Trimming cost V 4 bases and J 0 bases, with 15 bases left between them. The CDR3 contains 16 residues. The source of this sequence is a man in his fifties or sixties with acute or convalescent COVID-19. The rearrangement joins TRBV5-6 to TRBJ2-3, with D maybe TRBD2 (5 bases). Sequencing was performed on peripheral blood. CDR3: CASSPGVGLSTDTQYF. The CDR3 region has the DNA TGTGCCAGCAGCCCCGGGGTAGGCCTAAGCACAGATACGCAGTATTTT.